What follows describes a single TCR beta chain. Its antigen is as yet unknown. Trimming shortened V by 0 bases and J by 3 bases, and 9 bases separated the two germline ends. Germline loops: CDR1 MNHEY, CDR2 SMNVEV (reference sequence). The CDR3 runs 14 residues. The sample is drawn from a study of cytomegalovirus exposure and HLA in healthy donors. General study points: Donor immune exposure was known only as CMV serostatus. Cytomegalovirus association was assigned to about 150 TCR beta chains. The authors assumed roughly uniform sequencing depth across donors for presence/absence analyses. Exclusion as indistinguishable affected some V segments, including TRBV6-2 and TRBV6-3.

Primers for the PCR totalled 60 Vbeta and 13 Jbeta. The repertoire was sequenced with immunoSEQ multiplex PCR; TCRdb's copy has only in-frame clones and lacks some. The sample lists roughly 190,000 clones; more than 65% were seen once. This TCR was recovered from a man aged 45-60 years in good health and CMV-seronegative. The specimen sequenced was PBMCs. The V gene is TRBV27, the J gene TRBJ2-7; possibly TRBD2 for D (5 bases). The CDR3 coding sequence is TGTGCCAGCAGTTTATCGCCCGGGAACTACGAGCAGTACTTC. The encoded protein is CASSLSPGNYEQYF.